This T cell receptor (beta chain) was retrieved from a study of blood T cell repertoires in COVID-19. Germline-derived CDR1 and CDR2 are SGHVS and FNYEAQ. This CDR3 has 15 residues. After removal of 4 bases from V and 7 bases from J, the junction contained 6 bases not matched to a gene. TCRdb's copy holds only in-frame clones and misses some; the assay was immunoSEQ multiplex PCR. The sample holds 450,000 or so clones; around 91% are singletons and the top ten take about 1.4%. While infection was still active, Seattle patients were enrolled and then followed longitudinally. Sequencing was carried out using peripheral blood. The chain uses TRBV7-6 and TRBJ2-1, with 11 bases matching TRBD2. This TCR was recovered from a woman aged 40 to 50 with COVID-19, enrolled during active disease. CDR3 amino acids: CASSSLAGVANEQFF. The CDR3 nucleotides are TGTGCCAGCAGCTCACTAGCGGGAGTAGCAAATGAGCAGTTCTTC. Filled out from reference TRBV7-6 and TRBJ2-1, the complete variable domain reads GAGVSQSPRYKVTKRGQDVALRCDPISGHVSLYWYRQALGQGPEFLTYFNYEAQQDKSGLPNDRFSAERPEGSISTLTIQRTEQRDSAMYRCASSSLAGVANEQFFGPGTRLTVL.